This TCR beta chain was sequenced for a study of beta chain features in type 1 diabetes. Overall study results and limits: When Type 1 diabetes patients were examined, their TCRB CDR3s proved moderately but significantly shorter in all four CD4+ subsets.

The V gene's germline CDR1 is SGHNT and CDR2 YENEEA. V gave up 5 bases and J gave up 7 bases, with 12 bases separating them. The CDR3 loop spans 13 amino acids. The study reverse transcribed the entire isolated RNA, so it sequenced expressed TCRB transcripts. The data were produced by immunoSEQ multiplex PCR, yet TCRdb's version contains in-frame clones alone and is incomplete. This table has 330,000 or so clones, over 9.5% appearing once. Regarding this clone: The antigen remains unidentified.

Sequenced: naive CD4+ T cells from blood. This chain uses TRBV11-3 with TRBJ2-1; a weak D match, TRBD1 (6 bases). This TCR derives from a woman between 18 and 29 years old with type 1 diabetes. The CDR3 loop is CASSAQGWNEQFF. Here the CDR3 DNA reads TGTGCCAGCAGCGCACAGGGTTGGAATGAGCAGTTCTTC.